Listed below are T cell receptor beta chains from one sample, sequenced in a study of blood T cell repertoires in COVID-19. Assay: immunoSEQ multiplex PCR; the TCRdb copy retains only in-frame clones and omits some. The profile shows roughly 150,000 clones, about 80% of them singletons. Sequencing was done on a sample of peripheral blood. The receptors were gathered from a man in his 70s with active or convalescent COVID-19. Both conserved end residues are part of each CDR3. A D gene is named only where the DNA matches it firmly. Clone sizes are given selectively: once, few, many, or a class where the clone is expanded.

>TRBV3-1/TRBV3-2|-|TRBJ1-4|16|few
CASSQETQATNEKLFF
TGTGCCAGCAGCCAAGAGACTCAAGCAACTAATGAAAAACTGTTTTTT
>TRBV27|-|TRBJ1-6|14|-
CASSPSGYNSPLHF
TGTGCCAGCAGTCCATCAGGGTATAATTCACCCCTCCACTTT
>TRBV5-4|-|TRBJ2-3|17|-
CASSLGVRQASTDTQYF
TGTGCCAGCAGCTTGGGGGTGAGACAGGCTAGCACAGATACGCAGTATTTT
>TRBV24-1|-|TRBJ2-2|14|-
CATSDGGFSGELFF
TGTGCCACCAGTGATGGGGGGTTTTCCGGGGAGCTGTTTTTT
>TRBV19|-|TRBJ2-2|16|-
CASKGGRNLNTGELFF
TGTGCCAGTAAGGGAGGACGGAACCTGAACACCGGGGAGCTGTTTTTT
>TRBV28|-|TRBJ2-7|15|-
CASSLVAGASYEQYF
TGTGCCAGCAGTTTGGTCGCGGGGGCCTCCTACGAGCAGTACTTC
>TRBV24-1|TRBD1|TRBJ2-1|16|-
CATSDSTGVSNNEQFF
TGTGCCACCAGTGACTCTACAGGGGTATCTAACAATGAGCAGTTCTTC
>TRBV11-2|-|TRBJ2-1|15|-
CASSPGLLYNNEQFF
TGTGCCAGCAGCCCGGGACTGCTATATAACAATGAGCAGTTCTTC
>TRBV7-2|TRBD1|TRBJ1-5|17|-
CASSPGTGKGGNQPQHF
TGTGCCAGCAGCCCCGGGACAGGGAAGGGGGGCAATCAGCCCCAGCATTTT
>TRBV27|TRBD1|TRBJ2-2|17|-
CASSLSIGRGRIGELFF
TGTGCCAGCAGTTTATCGATCGGCAGGGGGCGAATCGGGGAGCTGTTTTTT
>TRBV5-5|-|TRBJ1-3|12|-
CASSLERDTIYF
TGTGCCAGCAGCTTGGAACGAGACACCATATATTTT
>TRBV28|TRBD2|TRBJ2-7|15|-
CASSKTSGLPGEQYF
TGTGCCAGCAGTAAAACTAGCGGACTGCCGGGCGAGCAGTACTTC
>TRBV2|TRBD1|TRBJ2-1|22|-
CASSEVVGGTGVFWGTYNEQFF
TGTGCCAGCAGTGAGGTGGTAGGCGGGACAGGGGTATTCTGGGGGACCTACAATGAGCAGTTCTTC
>TRBV29-1|-|TRBJ2-5|13|-
CSVVPGGQETQYF
TGCAGCGTTGTCCCCGGGGGCCAAGAGACCCAGTACTTC
>TRBV19|-|TRBJ1-2|14|once
CASSIDRGGGGYTF
TGTGCCAGTAGTATAGATCGGGGAGGAGGTGGCTACACCTTC
>TRBV14|TRBD1|TRBJ1-2|14|-
CASSPTGARTGYTF
TGTGCCAGCAGCCCGACAGGGGCCCGGACTGGCTACACCTTC
>TRBV29-1|TRBD1|TRBJ2-2|15|-
CSGGDRGPNTGELFF
TGCAGCGGAGGAGACAGGGGGCCGAACACCGGGGAGCTGTTTTTT
>TRBV14|TRBD2|TRBJ2-7|15|once
CASSQYSGSSYEQYF
TGTGCCAGCAGCCAATATAGCGGGAGCTCCTACGAGCAGTACTTC
>TRBV2|-|TRBJ1-2|14|-
CASRPRDTNYGYTF
TGTGCCAGCAGGCCCCGGGACACCAACTATGGCTACACCTTC
>TRBV10-3|-|TRBJ2-5|14|-
CAIGTGGWGETQYF
TGTGCCATCGGCACCGGAGGGTGGGGGGAGACCCAGTACTTC
>TRBV7-9|TRBD1|TRBJ2-5|14|-
CASSKGQVQETQYF
TGTGCCAGCAGCAAGGGACAGGTCCAAGAGACCCAGTACTTC
>TRBV7-9|TRBD2|TRBJ2-7|18|few
CASSATSGRLRTGYEQYF
TGTGCCAGCAGCGCCACTAGCGGGCGACTCCGAACCGGCTACGAGCAGTACTTC
>TRBV7-8|TRBD1|TRBJ1-1|15|once
CASSTRQGSNTEAFF
TGTGCCAGCAGCACACGACAGGGTTCGAACACTGAAGCTTTCTTT
>TRBV27|-|TRBJ1-5|13|-
CASSMAGFQPQHF
TGTGCCAGCTCAATGGCAGGGTTTCAGCCCCAGCATTTT
>TRBV9|-|TRBJ2-1|16|once
CASSVAFGGPGNEQFF
TGTGCCAGCAGCGTAGCGTTCGGGGGGCCTGGGAATGAGCAGTTCTTC
>TRBV28|-|TRBJ1-2|11|few
CASSRDFGYTF
TGTGCCAGCAGCCGGGACTTTGGCTACACCTTC
>TRBV3-1/TRBV3-2|TRBD2|TRBJ2-3|16|-
CASSQSSTGGPDTQYF
TGTGCCAGCAGCCAGTCCTCAACGGGAGGCCCAGATACGCAGTATTTT
>TRBV2|-|TRBJ1-5|18|-
CASSGHLARGYSNQPQHF
TGTGCCAGCAGTGGCCATCTCGCTAGGGGTTATAGCAATCAGCCCCAGCATTTT
>TRBV15|TRBD2|TRBJ2-5|15|-
CATSSPGGNQETQYF
TGTGCCACCAGCAGCCCGGGGGGGAACCAAGAGACCCAGTACTTC
>TRBV19|-|TRBJ1-4|15|-
CASRRENQEGVKLFF
TGTGCCAGTAGGAGAGAAAATCAAGAGGGAGTGAAACTGTTTTTT
>TRBV27|TRBD1|TRBJ1-2|15|-
CASSPRPTGNYGYTF
TGTGCCAGCAGTCCCCGCCCGACAGGGAACTATGGCTACACCTTC
>TRBV10-2|TRBD1|TRBJ2-1|15|-
CASSKPGQGYNEQFF
TGCGCCAGCAGTAAGCCGGGACAGGGGTACAATGAGCAGTTCTTC
>TRBV6-2/TRBV6-3|TRBD2|TRBJ2-7|15|-
CASSPGGGPGYEQYF
TGTGCCAGCAGTCCCGGGGGGGGGCCCGGCTACGAGCAGTACTTC
>TRBV28|TRBD1|TRBJ2-5|15|-
CASSSPGQGVETQYF
TGTGCCAGCAGTTCCCCGGGACAGGGGGTAGAGACCCAGTACTTC
>TRBV30|TRBD2|TRBJ2-1|18|-
CAGEGGSGRPSSYNEQFF
TGTGCCGGGGAAGGGGGTAGCGGGAGGCCCAGCTCCTACAATGAGCAGTTCTTC
>TRBV27|-|TRBJ1-2|14|-
CASSWGGANYGYTF
TGTGCCAGCAGTTGGGGGGGGGCTAACTATGGCTACACCTTC
>TRBV18|TRBD2|TRBJ2-1|15|once
CASSPGLAGESEQFF
TGTGCCAGCTCACCGGGACTAGCGGGAGAGAGTGAGCAGTTCTTC
>TRBV7-2|-|TRBJ1-1|14|-
CASSLASYGGTTFF
TGTGCCAGCAGCTTAGCCTCTTACGGGGGGACGACTTTCTTT
>TRBV7-9|TRBD1|TRBJ1-6|16|-
CASSIGQGAIDSPLHF
TGTGCCAGCAGCATCGGACAGGGGGCTATCGATTCACCCCTCCACTTT
>TRBV2|-|TRBJ2-2|15|-
CASSGLGAAYGELFF
TGTGCCAGCAGTGGGTTGGGGGCAGCTTACGGGGAGCTGTTTTTT
>TRBV15|-|TRBJ1-2|15|many
CATSREEQPRGGYTF
TGTGCCACCAGCAGAGAGGAACAGCCCCGTGGTGGCTACACCTTC
>TRBV4-1|-|TRBJ2-1|15|-
CASSQDPSPRNEQFF
TGCGCCAGCAGCCAAGATCCCTCCCCTCGTAATGAGCAGTTCTTC